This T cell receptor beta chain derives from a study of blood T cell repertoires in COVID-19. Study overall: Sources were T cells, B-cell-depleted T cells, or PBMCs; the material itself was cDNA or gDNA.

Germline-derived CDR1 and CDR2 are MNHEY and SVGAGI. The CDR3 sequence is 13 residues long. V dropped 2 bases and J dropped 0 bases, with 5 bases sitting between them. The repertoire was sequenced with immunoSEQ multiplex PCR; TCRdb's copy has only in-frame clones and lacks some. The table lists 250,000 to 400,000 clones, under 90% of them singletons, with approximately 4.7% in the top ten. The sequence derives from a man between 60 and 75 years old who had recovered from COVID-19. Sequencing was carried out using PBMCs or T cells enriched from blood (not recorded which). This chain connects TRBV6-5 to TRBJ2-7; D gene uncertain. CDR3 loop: CASSYGPSYEQYF. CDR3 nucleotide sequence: TGTGCCAGCAGTTACGGGCCCTCCTACGAGCAGTACTTC.